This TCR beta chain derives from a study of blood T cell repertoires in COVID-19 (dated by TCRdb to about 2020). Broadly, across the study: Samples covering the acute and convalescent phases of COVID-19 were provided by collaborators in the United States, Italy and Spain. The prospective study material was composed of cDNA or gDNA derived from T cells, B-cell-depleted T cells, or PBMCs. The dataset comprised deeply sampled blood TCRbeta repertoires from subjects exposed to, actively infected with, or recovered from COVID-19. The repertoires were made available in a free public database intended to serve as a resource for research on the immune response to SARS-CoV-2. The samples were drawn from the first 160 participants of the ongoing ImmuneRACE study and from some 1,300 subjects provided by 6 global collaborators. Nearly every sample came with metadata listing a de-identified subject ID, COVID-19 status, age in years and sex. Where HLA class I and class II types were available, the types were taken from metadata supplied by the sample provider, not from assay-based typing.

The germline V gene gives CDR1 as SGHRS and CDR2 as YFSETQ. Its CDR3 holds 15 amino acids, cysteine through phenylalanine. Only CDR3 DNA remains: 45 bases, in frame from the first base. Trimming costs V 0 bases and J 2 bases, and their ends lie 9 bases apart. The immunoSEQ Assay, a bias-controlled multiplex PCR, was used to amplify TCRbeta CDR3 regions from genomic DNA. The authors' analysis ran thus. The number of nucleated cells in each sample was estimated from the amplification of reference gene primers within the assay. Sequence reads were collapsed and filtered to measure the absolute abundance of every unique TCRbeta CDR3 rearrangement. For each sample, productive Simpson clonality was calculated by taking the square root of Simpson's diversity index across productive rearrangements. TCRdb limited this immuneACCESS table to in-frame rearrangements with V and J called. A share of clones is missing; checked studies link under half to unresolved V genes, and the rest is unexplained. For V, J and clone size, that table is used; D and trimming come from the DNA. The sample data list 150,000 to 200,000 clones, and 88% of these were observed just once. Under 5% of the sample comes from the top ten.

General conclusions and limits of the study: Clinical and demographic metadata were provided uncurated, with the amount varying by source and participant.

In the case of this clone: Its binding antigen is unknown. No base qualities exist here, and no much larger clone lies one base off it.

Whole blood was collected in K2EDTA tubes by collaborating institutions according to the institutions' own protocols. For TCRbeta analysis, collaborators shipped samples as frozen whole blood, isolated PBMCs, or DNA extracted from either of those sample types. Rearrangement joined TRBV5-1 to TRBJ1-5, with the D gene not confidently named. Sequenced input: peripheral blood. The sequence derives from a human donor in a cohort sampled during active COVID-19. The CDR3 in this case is CASSLDGQGNQPQHF. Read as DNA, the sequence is TGCGCCAGCAGCTTGGACGGTCAAGGCAATCAGCCCCAGCATTTT.